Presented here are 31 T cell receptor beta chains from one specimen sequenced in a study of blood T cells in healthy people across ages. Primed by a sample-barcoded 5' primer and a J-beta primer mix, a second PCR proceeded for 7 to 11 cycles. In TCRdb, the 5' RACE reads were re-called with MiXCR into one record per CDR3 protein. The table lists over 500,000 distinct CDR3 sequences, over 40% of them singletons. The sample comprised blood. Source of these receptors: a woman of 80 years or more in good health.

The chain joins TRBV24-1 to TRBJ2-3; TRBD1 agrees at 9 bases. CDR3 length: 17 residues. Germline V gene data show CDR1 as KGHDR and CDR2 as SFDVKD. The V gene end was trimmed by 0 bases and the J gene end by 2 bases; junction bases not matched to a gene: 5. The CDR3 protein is CATSDLQGQGYTDTQYF. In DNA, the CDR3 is TGTGCCACCAGTGATTTGCAGGGACAGGGTTACACAGATACGCAGTATTTT.

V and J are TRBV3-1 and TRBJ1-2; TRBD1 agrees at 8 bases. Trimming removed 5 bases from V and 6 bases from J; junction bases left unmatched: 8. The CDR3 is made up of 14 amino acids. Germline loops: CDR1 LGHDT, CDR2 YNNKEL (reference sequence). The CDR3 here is CASSSLTGDNGYTF. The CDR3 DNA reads TGTGCCAGCAGCTCTTTGACAGGGGACAATGGCTACACCTTC.

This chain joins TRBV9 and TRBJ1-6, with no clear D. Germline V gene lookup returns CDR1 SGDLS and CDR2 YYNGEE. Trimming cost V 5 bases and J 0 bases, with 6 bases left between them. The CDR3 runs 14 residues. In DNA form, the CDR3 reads TGTGCCAGCAGTTACAGCTCCTATAATTCACCCCTCCACTTT. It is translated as CASSYSSYNSPLHF.

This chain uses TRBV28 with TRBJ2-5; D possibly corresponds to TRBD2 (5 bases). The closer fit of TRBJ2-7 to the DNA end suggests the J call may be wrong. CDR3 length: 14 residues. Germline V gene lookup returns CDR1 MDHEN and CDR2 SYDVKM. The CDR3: CASSLSGIGNEQYF. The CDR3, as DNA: TGTGCCAGCAGTTTGTCCGGGATAGGGAACGAGCAGTACTTC.

The CDR3 region has the DNA TGTGCCAGCAGCCTTGGCGGGCCGCTACCCTACGAGCAGTACTTC. Protein sequence: CASSLGGPLPYEQYF. The genes are TRBV7-9 and TRBJ2-7; weak D call: TRBD2 (5 bases). The CDR3 has 15 residues. Trimming removed 5 bases from V and 2 bases from J, with 16 bases in between. Germline V gene sequence: CDR1 SEHNR, CDR2 FQNEAQ (reference sequence).

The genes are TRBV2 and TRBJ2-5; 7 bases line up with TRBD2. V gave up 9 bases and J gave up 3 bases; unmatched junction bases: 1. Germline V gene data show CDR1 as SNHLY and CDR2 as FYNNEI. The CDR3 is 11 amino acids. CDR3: CASLAEETQYF. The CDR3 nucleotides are TGTGCCAGTCTAGCGGAAGAGACCCAGTACTTC.

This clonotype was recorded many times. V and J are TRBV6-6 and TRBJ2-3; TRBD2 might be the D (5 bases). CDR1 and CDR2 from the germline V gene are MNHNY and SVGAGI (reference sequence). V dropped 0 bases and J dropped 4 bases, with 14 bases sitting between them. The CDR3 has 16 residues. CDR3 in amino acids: CASSYSNVGSADTQYF. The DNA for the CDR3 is TGTGCCAGCAGTTACTCGAATGTGGGGAGTGCAGATACGCAGTATTTT.

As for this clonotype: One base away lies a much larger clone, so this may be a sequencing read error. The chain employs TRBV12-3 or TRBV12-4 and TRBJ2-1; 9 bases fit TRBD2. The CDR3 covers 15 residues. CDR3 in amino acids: CASSTISGRSHERFF. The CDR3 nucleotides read TGTGCCAGCAGTACAATTAGCGGGAGAAGCCATGAGCGGTTCTTC.

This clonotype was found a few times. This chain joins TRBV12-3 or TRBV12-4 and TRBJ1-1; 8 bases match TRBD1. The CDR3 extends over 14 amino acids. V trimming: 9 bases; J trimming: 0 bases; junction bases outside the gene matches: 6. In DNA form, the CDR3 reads TGTGCCAGTTCTAACAGGGGGTTGAACACTGAAGCTTTCTTT. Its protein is CASSNRGLNTEAFF.

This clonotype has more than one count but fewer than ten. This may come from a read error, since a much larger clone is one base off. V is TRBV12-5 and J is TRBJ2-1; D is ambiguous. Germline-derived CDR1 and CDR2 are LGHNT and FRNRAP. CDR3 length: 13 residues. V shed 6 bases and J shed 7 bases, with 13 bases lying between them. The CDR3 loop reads CASGPPGKNEQFF. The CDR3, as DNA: TGTGCTAGTGGCCCACCCGGTAAGAATGAGCAGTTCTTC.

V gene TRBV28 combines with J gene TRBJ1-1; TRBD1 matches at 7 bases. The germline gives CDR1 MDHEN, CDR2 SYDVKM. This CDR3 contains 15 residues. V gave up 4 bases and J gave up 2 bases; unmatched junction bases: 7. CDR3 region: CASSSENRGNTEAFF. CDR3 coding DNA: TGTGCCAGCAGTTCGGAAAACAGGGGCAACACTGAAGCTTTCTTT.

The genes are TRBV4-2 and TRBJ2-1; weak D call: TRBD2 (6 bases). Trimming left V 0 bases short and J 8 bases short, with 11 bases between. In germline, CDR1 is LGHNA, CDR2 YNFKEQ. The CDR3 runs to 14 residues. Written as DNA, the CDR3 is TGTGCCAGCAGCCAAGATTACGGGGACTATGAGCAGTTCTTC. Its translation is CASSQDYGDYEQFF.

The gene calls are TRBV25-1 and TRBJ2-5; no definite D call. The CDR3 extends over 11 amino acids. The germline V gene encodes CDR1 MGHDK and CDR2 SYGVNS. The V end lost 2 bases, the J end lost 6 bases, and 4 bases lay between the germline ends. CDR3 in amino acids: CASSERKTQYF. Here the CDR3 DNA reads TGTGCCAGCAGTGAAAGAAAGACCCAGTACTTC.

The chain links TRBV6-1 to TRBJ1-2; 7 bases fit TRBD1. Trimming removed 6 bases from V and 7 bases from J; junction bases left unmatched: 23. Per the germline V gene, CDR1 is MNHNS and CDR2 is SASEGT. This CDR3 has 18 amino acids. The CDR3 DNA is TGTGCCAGCAGGGATTTACCGGGACAGTTCCTAAACTCCCGTGGCTACACCTTC. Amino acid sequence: CASRDLPGQFLNSRGYTF.

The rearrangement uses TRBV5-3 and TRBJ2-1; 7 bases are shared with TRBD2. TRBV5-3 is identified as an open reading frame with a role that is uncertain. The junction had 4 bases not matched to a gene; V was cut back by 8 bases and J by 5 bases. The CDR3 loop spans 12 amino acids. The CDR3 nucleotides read TGTGCCAGTAAACTAGCGAACAATGAGCAGTTCTTC. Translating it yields CASKLANNEQFF.

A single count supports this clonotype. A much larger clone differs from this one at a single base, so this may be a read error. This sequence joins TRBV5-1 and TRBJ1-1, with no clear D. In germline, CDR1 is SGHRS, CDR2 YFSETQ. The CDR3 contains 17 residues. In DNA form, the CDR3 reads TGCGCCAGCGGCTTGATTACGCGAGCTACCGACTTCGCTGAAGCTTTCTTT. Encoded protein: CASGLITRATDFAEAFF.

CDR3 in amino acids: CASSLAGRAQYF. The CDR3 DNA sequence: TGTGCCAGCAGCTTAGCCGGTCGGGCCCAGTACTTC. The chain couples TRBV7-2 to TRBJ2-7; D gene uncertain. The CDR3 spans 12 residues. Trimming cost V 0 bases and J 10 bases, with 10 bases left between them. CDR1 is SGHTA, CDR2 FQGNSA, per germline. The variable domain in full, with the rest retrieved from reference TRBV7-2 and TRBJ2-7, is GAGVSQSPSNKVTEKGKDVELRCDPISGHTALYWYRQSLGQGLEFLIYFQGNSAPDKSGLPSDRFSAERTGGSVSTLTIQRTQQEDSAVYLCASSLAGRAQYFGPGTRLTVT.

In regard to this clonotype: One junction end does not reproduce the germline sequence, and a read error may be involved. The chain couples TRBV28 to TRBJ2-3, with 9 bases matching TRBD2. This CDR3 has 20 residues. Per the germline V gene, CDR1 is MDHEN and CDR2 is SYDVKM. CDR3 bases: TGTGCCTGCAGTTTCGATCCCCGTGGGACTGGCGGGGGGGCCCGCGATACGCAGTATTTT. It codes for CACSFDPRGTGGGARDTQYF.

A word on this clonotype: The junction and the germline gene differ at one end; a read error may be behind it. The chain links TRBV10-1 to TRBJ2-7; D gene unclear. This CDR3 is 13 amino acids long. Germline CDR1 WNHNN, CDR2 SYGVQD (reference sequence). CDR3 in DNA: TGCGCCAGCAGTCCCGGGCCCTCCTACGAGCGGTACTTC. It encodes CASSPGPSYERYF.

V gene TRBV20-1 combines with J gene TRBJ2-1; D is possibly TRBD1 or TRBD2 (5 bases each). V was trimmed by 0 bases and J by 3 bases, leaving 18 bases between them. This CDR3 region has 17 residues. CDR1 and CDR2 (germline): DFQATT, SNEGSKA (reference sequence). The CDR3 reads CSAREGLTGRVYNEQFF. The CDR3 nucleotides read TGCAGTGCTAGAGAGGGGCTGACCGGGCGGGTCTACAATGAGCAGTTCTTC.

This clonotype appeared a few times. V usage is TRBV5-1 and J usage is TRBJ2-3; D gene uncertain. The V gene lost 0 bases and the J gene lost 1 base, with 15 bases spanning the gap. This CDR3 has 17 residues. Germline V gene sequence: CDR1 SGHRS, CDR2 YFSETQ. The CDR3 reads CASSLDASALRTDTQYF. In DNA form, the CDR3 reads TGCGCCAGCAGCTTGGATGCCAGCGCCCTTCGCACAGATACGCAGTATTTT.

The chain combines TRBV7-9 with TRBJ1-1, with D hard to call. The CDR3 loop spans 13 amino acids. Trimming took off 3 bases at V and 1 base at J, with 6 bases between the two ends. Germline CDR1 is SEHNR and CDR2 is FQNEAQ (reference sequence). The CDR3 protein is CASSFWQNTEAFF. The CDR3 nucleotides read TGTGCCAGCAGCTTTTGGCAGAACACTGAAGCTTTCTTT.

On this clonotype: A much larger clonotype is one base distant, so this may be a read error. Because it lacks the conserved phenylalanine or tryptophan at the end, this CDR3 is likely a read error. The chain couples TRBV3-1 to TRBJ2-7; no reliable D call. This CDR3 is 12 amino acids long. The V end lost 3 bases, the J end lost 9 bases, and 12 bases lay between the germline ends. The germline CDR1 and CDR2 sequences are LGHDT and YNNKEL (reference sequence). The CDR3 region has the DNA TGTGCCAGCAGCCATGGGGTACAGCGGCAGTACTTG. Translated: CASSHGVQRQYL.

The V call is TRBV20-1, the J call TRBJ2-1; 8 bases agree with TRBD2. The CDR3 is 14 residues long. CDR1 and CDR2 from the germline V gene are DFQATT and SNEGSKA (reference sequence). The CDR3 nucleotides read TGCAGCAGGACTAGCCAAACCCCAGTTCATGAGCAGTTCTTC. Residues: CSRTSQTPVHEQFF.

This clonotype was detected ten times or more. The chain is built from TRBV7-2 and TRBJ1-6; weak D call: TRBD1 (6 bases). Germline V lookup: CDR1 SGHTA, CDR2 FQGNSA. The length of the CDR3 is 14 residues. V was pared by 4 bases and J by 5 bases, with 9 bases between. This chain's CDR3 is CASSSTGNNSPLHF. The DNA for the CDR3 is TGTGCCAGCAGCTCAACAGGGAATAATTCACCCCTCCACTTT.

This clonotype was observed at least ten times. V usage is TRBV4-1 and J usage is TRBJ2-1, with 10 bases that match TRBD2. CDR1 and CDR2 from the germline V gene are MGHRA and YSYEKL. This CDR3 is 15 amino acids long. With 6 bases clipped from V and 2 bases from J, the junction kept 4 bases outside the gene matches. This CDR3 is CASRPSGSTYNEQFF. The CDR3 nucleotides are TGCGCCAGCAGGCCTAGCGGGAGTACCTACAATGAGCAGTTCTTC.

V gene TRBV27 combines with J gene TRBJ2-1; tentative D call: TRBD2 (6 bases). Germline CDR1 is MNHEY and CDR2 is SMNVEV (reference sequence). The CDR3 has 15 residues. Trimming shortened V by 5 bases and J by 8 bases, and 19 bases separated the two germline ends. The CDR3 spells CASSGGTPPNYEQFF. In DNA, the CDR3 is TGTGCCAGCAGTGGGGGGACCCCGCCAAATTATGAGCAGTTCTTC.

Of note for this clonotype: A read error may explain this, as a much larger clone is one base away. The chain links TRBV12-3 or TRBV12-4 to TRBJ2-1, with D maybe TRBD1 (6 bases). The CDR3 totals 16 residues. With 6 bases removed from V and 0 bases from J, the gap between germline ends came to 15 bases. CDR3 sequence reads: CASRITGSPSYNEQFF. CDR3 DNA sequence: TGTGCCAGCAGGATTACAGGGAGCCCCTCCTACAATGAGCAGTTCTTC.

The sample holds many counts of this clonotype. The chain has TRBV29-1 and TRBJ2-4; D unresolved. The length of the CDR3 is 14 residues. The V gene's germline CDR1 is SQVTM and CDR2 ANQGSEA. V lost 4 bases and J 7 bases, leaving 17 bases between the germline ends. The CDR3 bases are TGCAGCGTTGCGTCGGACGCCCCCTTGAACATTCAGTACTTC. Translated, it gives CSVASDAPLNIQYF.

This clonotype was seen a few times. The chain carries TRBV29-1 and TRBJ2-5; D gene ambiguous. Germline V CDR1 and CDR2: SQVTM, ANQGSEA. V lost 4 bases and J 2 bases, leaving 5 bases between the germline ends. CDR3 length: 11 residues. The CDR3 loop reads CSVAGQETQYF. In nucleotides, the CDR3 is TGCAGCGTTGCAGGTCAAGAGACCCAGTACTTC. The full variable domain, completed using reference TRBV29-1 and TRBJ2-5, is SAVISQKPSRDICQRGTSLTIQCQVDSQVTMMFWYRQQPGQSLTLIATANQGSEATYESGFVIDKFPISRPNLTFSTLTVSNMSPEDSSIYLCSVAGQETQYFGPGTRLLVL.

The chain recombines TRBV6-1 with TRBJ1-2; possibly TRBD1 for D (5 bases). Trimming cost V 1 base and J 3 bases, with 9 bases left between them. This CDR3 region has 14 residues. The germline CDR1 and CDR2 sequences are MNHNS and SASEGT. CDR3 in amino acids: CASSEGWGDYGYTF. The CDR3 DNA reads TGTGCCAGCAGTGAAGGATGGGGGGACTATGGCTACACCTTC.